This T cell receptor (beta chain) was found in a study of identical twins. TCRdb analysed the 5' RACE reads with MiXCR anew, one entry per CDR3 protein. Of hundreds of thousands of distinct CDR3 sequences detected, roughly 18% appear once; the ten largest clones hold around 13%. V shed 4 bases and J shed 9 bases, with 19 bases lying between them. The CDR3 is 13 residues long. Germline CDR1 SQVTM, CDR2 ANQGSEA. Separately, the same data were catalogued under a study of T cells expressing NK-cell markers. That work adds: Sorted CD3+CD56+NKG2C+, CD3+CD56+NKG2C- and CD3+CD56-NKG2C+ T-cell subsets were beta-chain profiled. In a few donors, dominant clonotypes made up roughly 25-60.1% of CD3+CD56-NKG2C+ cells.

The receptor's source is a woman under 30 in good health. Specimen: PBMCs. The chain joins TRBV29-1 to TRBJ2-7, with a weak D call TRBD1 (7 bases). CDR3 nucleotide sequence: TGCAGCGTTGTTGGGGGGACAGCCCCCCGGCAGTACTTC. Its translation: CSVVGGTAPRQYF.